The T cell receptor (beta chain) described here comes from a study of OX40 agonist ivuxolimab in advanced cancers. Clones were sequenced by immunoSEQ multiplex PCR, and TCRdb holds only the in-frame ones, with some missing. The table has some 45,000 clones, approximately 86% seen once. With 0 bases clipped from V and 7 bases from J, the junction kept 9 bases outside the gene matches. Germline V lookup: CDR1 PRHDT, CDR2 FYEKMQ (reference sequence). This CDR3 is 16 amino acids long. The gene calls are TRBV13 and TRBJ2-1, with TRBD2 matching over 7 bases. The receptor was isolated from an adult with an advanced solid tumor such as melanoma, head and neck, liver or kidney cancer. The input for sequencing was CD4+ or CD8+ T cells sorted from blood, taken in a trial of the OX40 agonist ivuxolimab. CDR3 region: CASSLGHGGRVNEQFF. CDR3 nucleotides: TGTGCCAGCAGCTTAGGCCATGGTGGGAGGGTGAATGAGCAGTTCTTC.